This record concerns one T cell receptor beta chain sequence. Its target is unknown. Germline values: CDR1 MNHEY, CDR2 SMNVEV (reference sequence). Germline trimming cut 3 bases from V and 5 bases from J; bases unmatched to any gene: 4. The CDR3 loop spans 14 amino acids. Clones were sequenced by immunoSEQ multiplex PCR, and TCRdb holds only the in-frame ones, with some missing. The table includes about 2.1 million clones, 93% detected once. The data were obtained in a study of shared clonotypes between healthy human individuals. Study summary: Samples came from a couple of female and a few male donors aged 18 to 49.

Overall study findings and caveats: Only blood was sampled; tissue repertoires likely differ.

CD45RO-negative cells were positively selected for CCR7, leaving out terminally differentiated effector memory CD45RA+ cells. The receptor's source is a man between 18 and 35 years old in good health. Some clones in this sample may be carry-over from other donors' samples. This sequence joins TRBV27 and TRBJ2-7; 10 nucleotides agree with TRBD1. The sample comprised naive CD8+ T cells from PBMCs. The CDR3 loop is CASSLTGGINEQYF. The CDR3 bases are TGTGCCAGCAGTTTGACAGGGGGCATCAACGAGCAGTACTTC.